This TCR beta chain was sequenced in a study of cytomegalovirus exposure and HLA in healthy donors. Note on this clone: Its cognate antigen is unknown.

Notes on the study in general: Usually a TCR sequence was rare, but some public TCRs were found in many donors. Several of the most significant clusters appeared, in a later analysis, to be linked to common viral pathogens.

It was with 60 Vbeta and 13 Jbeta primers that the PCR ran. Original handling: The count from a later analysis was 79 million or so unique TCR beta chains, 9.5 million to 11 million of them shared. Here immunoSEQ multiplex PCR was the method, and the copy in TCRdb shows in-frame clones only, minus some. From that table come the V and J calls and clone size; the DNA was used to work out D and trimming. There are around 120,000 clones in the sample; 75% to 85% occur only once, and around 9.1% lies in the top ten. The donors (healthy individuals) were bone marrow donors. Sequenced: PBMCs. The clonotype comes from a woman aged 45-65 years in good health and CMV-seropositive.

CDR3 in DNA: TGTGCCAGCTCACCTCCCTTGGGGCAGGGGGCGAACACCGGGGAGCTGTTTTTT. Its translation is CASSPPLGQGANTGELFF. V gene TRBV18 combines with J gene TRBJ2-2, with 7 nucleotides matching TRBD1. Per germline, CDR1 KGHSH and CDR2 LQKENI. This CDR3 is built from 18 residues. V lost 3 bases, J lost 0 bases, and 10 bases stayed unmatched.